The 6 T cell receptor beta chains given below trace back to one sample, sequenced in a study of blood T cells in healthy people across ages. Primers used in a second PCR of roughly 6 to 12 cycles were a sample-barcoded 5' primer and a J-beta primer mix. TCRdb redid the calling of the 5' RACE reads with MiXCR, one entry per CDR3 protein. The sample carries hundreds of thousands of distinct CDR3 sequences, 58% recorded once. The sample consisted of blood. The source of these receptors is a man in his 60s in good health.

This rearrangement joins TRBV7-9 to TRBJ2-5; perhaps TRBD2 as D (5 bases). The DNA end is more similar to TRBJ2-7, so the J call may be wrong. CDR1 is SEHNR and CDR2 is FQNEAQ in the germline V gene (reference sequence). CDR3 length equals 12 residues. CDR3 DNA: TGTGCCAGCAGCGGACTGCGACACGAGCAGTACTTC. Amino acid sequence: CASSGLRHEQYF.

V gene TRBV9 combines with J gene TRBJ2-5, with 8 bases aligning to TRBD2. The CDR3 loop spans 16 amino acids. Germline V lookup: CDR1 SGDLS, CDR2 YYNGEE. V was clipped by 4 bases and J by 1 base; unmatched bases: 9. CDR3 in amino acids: CASSPRLSGGQETQYF. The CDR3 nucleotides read TGTGCCAGCAGCCCCCGATTGAGCGGGGGCCAAGAGACCCAGTACTTC.

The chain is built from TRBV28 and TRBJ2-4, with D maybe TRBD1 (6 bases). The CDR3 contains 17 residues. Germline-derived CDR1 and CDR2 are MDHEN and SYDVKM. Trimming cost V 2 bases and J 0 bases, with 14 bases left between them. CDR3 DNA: TGTGCCAGCAGTTTAAGGGGGTTGAGATTAGCCAAAAACATTCAGTACTTC. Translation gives CASSLRGLRLAKNIQYF.

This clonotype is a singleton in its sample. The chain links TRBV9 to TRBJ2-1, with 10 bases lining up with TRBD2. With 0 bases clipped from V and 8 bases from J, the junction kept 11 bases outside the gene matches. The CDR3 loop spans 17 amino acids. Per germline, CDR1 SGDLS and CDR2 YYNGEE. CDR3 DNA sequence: TGTGCCAGCAGCGTAGGGGCTAGCGGGGGTCACGTAGATGAGCAGTTCTTC. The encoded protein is CASSVGASGGHVDEQFF.

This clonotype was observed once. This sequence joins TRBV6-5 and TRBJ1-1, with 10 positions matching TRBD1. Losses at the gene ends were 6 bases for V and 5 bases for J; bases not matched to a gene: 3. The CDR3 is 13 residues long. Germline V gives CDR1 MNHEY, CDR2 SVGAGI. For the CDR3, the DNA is TGTGCCAGCAGGGACAGGGGGGGGACTGAAGCTTTCTTT. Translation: CASRDRGGTEAFF.

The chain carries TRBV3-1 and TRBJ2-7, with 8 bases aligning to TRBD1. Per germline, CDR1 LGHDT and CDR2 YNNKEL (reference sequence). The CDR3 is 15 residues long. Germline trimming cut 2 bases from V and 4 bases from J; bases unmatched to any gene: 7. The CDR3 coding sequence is TGTGCCAGCAGCCAAACAGGGGGGCCACCTTACGAGCAGTACTTC. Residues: CASSQTGGPPYEQYF.